This note documents a single T cell receptor (beta chain) sequence. Its antigen is unknown. The CDR3 has 15 residues. V trimming: 4 bases; J trimming: 8 bases; junction bases outside the gene matches: 6. Germline V gene lookup returns CDR1 MGHRA and CDR2 YSYEKL. Positive selection with magnetic beads achieved the isolation of CD4+ and CD8+ cells, followed by a flow cytometry check of purity. In the authors' methods: Patient CD8+ clones exceeding 1% seldom corresponded to published virus-specific TCRB sequences. The method was immunoSEQ multiplex PCR; TCRdb's version includes in-frame clones alone and lacks a portion of them. V and J calls and clone size are given by that table; D and trimming were obtained from the DNA. The table shows roughly 13,000 clones, with roughly 70% occurring only once. The record originates from a study of somatic mutations in cytotoxic T cells in rheumatoid arthritis. Study-wide results and limits: Patients with rheumatoid arthritis, but not healthy controls, had CD8+ clonality that increased with age. Multiple comparisons were not accounted for in the slight TRBV07 underrepresentation seen in rheumatoid arthritis patients.

The chain has TRBV4-1 and TRBJ2-1, with 12 nucleotides matching TRBD1. The sample comprised CD8+ T cells sorted from blood. This sequence originates from an adult with rheumatoid arthritis. The CDR3 sequence: CASSPGTGGWDEQFF. In DNA form, the CDR3 reads TGCGCCAGCAGCCCAGGGACAGGGGGCTGGGATGAGCAGTTCTTC.